Following are 19 T cell receptor beta chains from one sample sequenced in a study of radiotherapy plus CTLA-4 blockade in lung cancer. The method was immunoSEQ multiplex PCR; TCRdb's version includes in-frame clones alone and lacks a portion of them. Here the sample spans approximately 85,000 clones, around four fifths being singletons. Sequenced here: peripheral blood, sampled from a patient treated with radiotherapy plus ipilimumab. The receptors stem from a human donor with non-small cell lung cancer that progressed on radiotherapy plus ipilimumab.

CDR3 nucleotide sequence: TGCGCCAGCAGCTTGGATCCTAAGAACACTGAAGCTTTCTTT. Amino acids: CASSLDPKNTEAFF. The rearrangement links TRBV5-1 to TRBJ1-1; no firm D call. This CDR3 has 14 amino acids. Germline-derived CDR1 and CDR2 are SGHRS and YFSETQ. V was cut by 0 bases and J by 1 base, with 7 bases left in between.

This chain connects TRBV9 to TRBJ2-2; 9 bases match TRBD2. CDR3 size: 16 residues. Germline V gene sequence: CDR1 SGDLS, CDR2 YYNGEE. The J segment lost 0 bases and the V segment lost 4 bases, leaving 4 bases of the junction unmatched. CDR3 in DNA: TGTGCCAGCAGCCCACGACTAGCGGCGAACACCGGGGAGCTGTTTTTT. Its translation: CASSPRLAANTGELFF.

The CDR3 is CASSRGHSNQPQHF. CDR3 in DNA: TGTGCCAGCTCCCGGGGCCATAGCAATCAGCCCCAGCATTTT. The chain carries TRBV6-1 and TRBJ1-5; D possibly corresponds to TRBD1 (5 bases). V was shortened by 8 bases and J by 0 bases, with 11 bases between the two germline ends. The length of the CDR3 is 14 residues. Germline CDR1 and CDR2: MNHNS and SASEGT.

The rearrangement links TRBV6-5 to TRBJ1-2, with 8 bases identical to TRBD1. After removal of 7 bases from V and 4 bases from J, the junction contained 8 bases not matched to a gene. Per the germline V gene, CDR1 is MNHEY and CDR2 is SVGAGI. The CDR3 is 14 amino acids. The CDR3 DNA sequence: TGTGCCAGCAAAAACCCCCAGGGGGCCTATGGCTACACCTTC. This gives the protein CASKNPQGAYGYTF.

This clone has a handful of counts. V is TRBV29-1 and J is TRBJ2-1; D is possibly TRBD2 (7 bases). The V gene's germline CDR1 is SQVTM and CDR2 ANQGSEA. V gave up 4 bases and J gave up 9 bases, with 13 bases separating them. This CDR3 spans 12 amino acids. CDR3 region: CSVGPGGGEQFF. CDR3 nucleotides: TGCAGCGTTGGTCCGGGGGGCGGTGAGCAGTTCTTC.

V and J are TRBV5-4 and TRBJ2-1; 11 positions agree with TRBD2. V trimming: 4 bases; J trimming: 2 bases; junction bases outside the gene matches: 5. Germline CDR1 reads SGHNT; CDR2 reads YYREEE (reference sequence). The CDR3 is 16 amino acids. CDR3 amino acids: CASSPGGLAAYNEQFF. CDR3 sequence (DNA): TGTGCCAGCAGCCCTGGGGGACTAGCGGCCTACAATGAGCAGTTCTTC.

The rearrangement joins TRBV28 to TRBJ1-4, with D possibly matching TRBD1 (5 bases). Trimming took 5 bases from V and 10 from J, leaving 17 bases between them. This CDR3 contains 14 residues. From germline, CDR1 is MDHEN and CDR2 SYDVKM. CDR3 sequence (DNA): TGTGCCAGCAGTCCAGCCCCAGGGCCGGTAAAACTGTTTTTT. Translation gives CASSPAPGPVKLFF.

The chain combines TRBV27 with TRBJ2-1; D could derive from TRBD1 or TRBD2 (6 bases each). CDR1 MNHEY and CDR2 SMNVEV come from the germline V gene (reference sequence). The V end was cut by 6 bases, the J end by 8 bases, with 20 bases between. The length of the CDR3 is 15 residues. As DNA, the CDR3 is TGTGCCAGCAGGATAGGGGGACTCCCTTGGGATGAGCAGTTCTTC. Encoded protein: CASRIGGLPWDEQFF.

This chain links TRBV18 with TRBJ2-2; a possible D gene is TRBD2 (7 bases). V was cut by 3 bases and J by 6 bases, with 20 bases left in between. The germline V gene encodes CDR1 KGHSH and CDR2 LQKENI. This CDR3 contains 17 residues. The CDR3 protein is CASSPSGGPTYSGELFF. CDR3 DNA: TGTGCCAGCTCACCCTCCGGGGGGCCGACCTATTCCGGGGAGCTGTTTTTT.

The chain employs TRBV5-1 and TRBJ2-3; 11 bases are shared with TRBD2. The ends lost 4 bases at V and 5 bases at J; junction bases unmatched: 3. In germline, CDR1 is SGHRS, CDR2 YFSETQ. This CDR3 has 14 residues. The CDR3 nucleotides read TGCGCCAGCAGCGCCCTAGCGGGGGGAGATACGCAGTATTTT. Translating it yields CASSALAGGDTQYF.

The gene calls are TRBV7-2 and TRBJ1-5; TRBD1 matches at 7 bases. The germline gives CDR1 SGHTA, CDR2 FQGNSA. Unmatched junction bases numbered 4, after V lost 3 bases and J lost 5 bases. The CDR3 covers 14 residues. This CDR3 reads CASSFGTVDQPQHF. For the CDR3, the DNA is TGTGCCAGCAGCTTCGGGACAGTTGATCAGCCCCAGCATTTT.

V is TRBV28 and J is TRBJ1-5; no definite D call. V was clipped by 7 bases and J by 2 bases, with 18 bases between them. The CDR3 consists of 16 residues. Germline V gives CDR1 MDHEN, CDR2 SYDVKM. CDR3 residues: CASTPPQADRNQPQHF. In nucleotides, the CDR3 is TGTGCCAGCACCCCACCGCAGGCGGATCGCAATCAGCCCCAGCATTTT.

The rearrangement uses TRBV29-1 and TRBJ2-5; 10 bases align to TRBD1. The CDR3 runs 13 residues. Germline V gene data show CDR1 as SQVTM and CDR2 as ANQGSEA. With V trimmed by 7 bases and J by 1 base, 3 bases remained unmatched. For the CDR3, the DNA is TGCAGCGAGAGGACAGGGGGCCAAGAGACCCAGTACTTC. Its translation is CSERTGGQETQYF.

The chain links TRBV6-5 to TRBJ2-2; D is unresolved. Per the germline V gene, CDR1 is MNHEY and CDR2 is SVGAGI. The germline V and J ends were trimmed by 0 bases and 0 bases, with 8 bases remaining between them. The CDR3 covers 16 residues. The CDR3 protein is CASSYSPVPNTGELFF. In DNA, the CDR3 is TGTGCCAGCAGTTACTCCCCGGTTCCGAACACCGGGGAGCTGTTTTTT.

The V gene is TRBV10-2, the J gene TRBJ1-3, with D uncertain. Germline V gene sequence: CDR1 WSHSY, CDR2 SAAADI. The germline V and J ends were trimmed by 2 bases and 4 bases, with 12 bases remaining between them. The CDR3 length is 15 residues. CDR3 bases: TGCGCCAGCAGTGAGCCGGCGGCCGGCGGAAACACCATATATTTT. Residues: CASSEPAAGGNTIYF.

This chain joins TRBV7-9 and TRBJ1-1; D remains unclear. The germline V gene encodes CDR1 SEHNR and CDR2 FQNEAQ (reference sequence). This CDR3 region has 15 residues. Trimming cost V 3 bases and J 3 bases, with 14 bases left between them. The CDR3 region is CASSFIRGKHTEAFF. CDR3 sequence (DNA): TGTGCCAGCAGCTTTATTAGAGGGAAGCACACTGAAGCTTTCTTT.

The chain is built from TRBV6-6 and TRBJ2-1; no clear D gene. Germline V gives CDR1 MNHNY, CDR2 SVGAGI (reference sequence). This CDR3 has 12 residues. V gave up 4 bases and J gave up 4 bases, with 5 bases separating them. Here the CDR3 DNA reads TGTGCCAGCAGTTTCGGGTACAATGAGCAGTTCTTC. This encodes CASSFGYNEQFF.

Here the CDR3 DNA reads TGTGCCAGCAAAAGGACAGCGAACACCGGGGAGCTGTTTTTT. Amino acids: CASKRTANTGELFF. The chain combines TRBV6-1 with TRBJ2-2; perhaps TRBD1 as D (6 bases). The CDR3 is 14 amino acids. Germline values: CDR1 MNHNS, CDR2 SASEGT. Trimming took 7 bases from V and 0 from J, leaving 9 bases between them.

This clone appeared a single time. The rearrangement uses TRBV2 and TRBJ2-4, with a tentative D call TRBD1 (5 bases). In germline, CDR1 is SNHLY, CDR2 FYNNEI. This CDR3 is 13 amino acids long. Trimming took off 6 bases at V and 7 bases at J, with 13 bases between the two ends. This CDR3 is CASRTAWRNIQYF. The CDR3 DNA reads TGTGCCAGCAGGACAGCGTGGCGGAACATTCAGTACTTC.